Below are 14 T cell receptor beta chains sequenced from a single sample in a study of cytomegalovirus exposure and HLA in healthy donors. Vbeta (60) and Jbeta (13) primers were used in the PCR. Sequencing used immunoSEQ multiplex PCR; TCRdb keeps in-frame clones, though not all of them. Of more than 85,000 clones listed, approximately 70% are singletons. Sample: PBMCs. All receptors come from a woman in her 70s in good health and CMV-seropositive.

The chain recombines TRBV6-1 with TRBJ1-1; D is possibly TRBD1 (6 bases). Germline V lookup: CDR1 MNHNS, CDR2 SASEGT. The CDR3 sequence is 16 residues long. V was cut by 1 base and J by 5 bases, with 17 bases left in between. The chain's CDR3 is CASSEGSGAGETEAFF. The CDR3 DNA reads TGTGCCAGCAGTGAAGGATCGGGCGCAGGGGAAACTGAAGCTTTCTTT.

The chain has TRBV27 and TRBJ2-6; perhaps TRBD1 as D (5 bases). The CDR3 runs 17 residues. Per germline, CDR1 MNHEY and CDR2 SMNVEV (reference sequence). V shed 5 bases and J shed 3 bases, with 17 bases lying between them. Here the CDR3 reads CASSKIQGRSGANVLTF. The CDR3 nucleotides are TGTGCCAGCAGTAAGATCCAGGGAAGAAGTGGGGCCAACGTCCTGACTTTC.

V usage is TRBV5-1 and J usage is TRBJ2-5; D might be TRBD2 (6 bases). This CDR3 is 15 amino acids long. Germline CDR1 SGHRS, CDR2 YFSETQ. Trimming removed 4 bases from V and 1 base from J, with 14 bases in between. This CDR3 is CASSRGLTSQETQYF. CDR3 nucleotides: TGCGCCAGCAGCAGGGGACTGACATCCCAAGAGACCCAGTACTTC. Complete variable domain (other parts from reference TRBV5-1 and TRBJ2-5): KAGVTQTPRYLIKTRGQQVTLSCSPISGHRSVSWYQQTPGQGLQFLFEYFSETQRNKGNFPGRFSGRQFSNSRSEMNVSTLELGDSALYLCASSRGLTSQETQYFGPGTRLLVL.

The chain uses TRBV5-1 and TRBJ1-2; 8 nucleotides match TRBD1. The CDR3 covers 14 residues. V trimming: 0 bases; J trimming: 2 bases; junction bases outside the gene matches: 0. Germline V CDR1 and CDR2: SGHRS, YFSETQ. CDR3 protein: CASSLGDRNYGYTF. The DNA for the CDR3 is TGCGCCAGCAGCTTGGGGGACAGGAACTATGGCTACACCTTC. The full variable domain, in which reference TRBV5-1 and TRBJ1-2 provide the parts outside the CDR3, is KAGVTQTPRYLIKTRGQQVTLSCSPISGHRSVSWYQQTPGQGLQFLFEYFSETQRNKGNFPGRFSGRQFSNSRSEMNVSTLELGDSALYLCASSLGDRNYGYTFGSGTRLTVV.

CDR3 loop: CASRGQQNTEAFF. In nucleotides, the CDR3 is TGTGCCAGCAGGGGACAGCAGAACACTGAAGCTTTCTTT. The rearrangement links TRBV6-1 to TRBJ1-1; 7 nucleotides line up with TRBD1. Trimming cost V 6 bases and J 1 base; bases outside gene matches: 2. Looked up from germline, CDR1 is MNHNS and CDR2 is SASEGT. CDR3 size: 13 residues.

This clone has more than one count but fewer than ten. DNA of the CDR3: TGTGCCAGCAGCTTAGAGGGGAACACTGAAGCTTTCTTT. The encoded protein is CASSLEGNTEAFF. V and J are TRBV7-3 and TRBJ1-1, with unresolved D. Trimming removed 2 bases from V and 1 base from J, with 5 bases in between. The CDR3 is 13 amino acids. CDR1 is SGHTA and CDR2 is FQGTGA in the germline V gene.

The chain has TRBV19 and TRBJ2-7; TRBD1 matches at 7 bases. Germline V lookup: CDR1 LNHDA, CDR2 SQIVND (reference sequence). V lost 1 base, J lost 4 bases, and 13 bases stayed unmatched. The CDR3 consists of 17 residues. The CDR3 loop is CASSIARSRTGVYEQYF. For the CDR3, the DNA is TGTGCCAGTAGTATAGCCAGATCCCGAACAGGGGTGTACGAGCAGTACTTC.

The J gene is TRBJ2-7, the V gene TRBV7-8, with 8 bases identical to TRBD1. The CDR3 extends over 15 amino acids. Trimming at V came to 0 bases and at J to 5 bases, leaving 6 bases not matched to a gene. The germline V gene has CDR1 SGHVS and CDR2 FQNEAQ. The CDR3 protein is CASSLAGRGLDEQYF. CDR3 bases: TGTGCCAGCAGCTTAGCAGGCAGGGGGCTCGACGAGCAGTACTTC.

This clone was counted a few times. The genes are TRBV4-1 and TRBJ2-5, with TRBD1 matching over 9 bases. The better agreement between TRBJ2-7 and the DNA end casts doubt on the J call. The germline V gene encodes CDR1 MGHRA and CDR2 YSYEKL. The CDR3 runs 16 residues. CDR3 amino acids: CASSQILGTGPYEQYF. The DNA of the CDR3 is TGCGCCAGCAGCCAGATTCTCGGGACAGGGCCCTACGAGCAGTACTTC.

The J gene is TRBJ1-6, the V gene TRBV4-1; 8 bases line up with TRBD1. Germline V gene data show CDR1 as MGHRA and CDR2 as YSYEKL. This CDR3 is built from 16 residues. The V segment lost 1 base and the J segment 9 bases; nucleotides outside the gene matches: 8. The CDR3 DNA sequence: TGCGCCAGCAGCCAAGGAATGGGACAGGTGGGTTCACCCCTCCACTTT. Amino acids: CASSQGMGQVGSPLHF.

The genes are TRBV5-1 and TRBJ2-5; perhaps TRBD1 as D (5 bases). The CDR3 is made up of 13 amino acids. Looked up from germline, CDR1 is SGHRS and CDR2 is YFSETQ. V shed 2 bases and J shed 5 bases, with 10 bases lying between them. The CDR3 reads CASSFPGSETQYF. The CDR3 DNA is TGCGCCAGCAGCTTCCCAGGGTCGGAGACCCAGTACTTC.

The V gene is TRBV2, the J gene TRBJ2-7; the D gene is possibly TRBD1 (8 bases). Between the trimmed V and J ends, which lost 5 bases and 2 bases, there was a span of 13 bases. Per the germline V gene, CDR1 is SNHLY and CDR2 is FYNNEI. This CDR3 has 14 amino acids. The CDR3: CASSYRGGPYEQYF. The CDR3 coding sequence is TGTGCCAGCAGTTACAGGGGGGGACCCTACGAGCAGTACTTC.

The genes are TRBV7-8 and TRBJ1-5; 8 nucleotides align to TRBD1. Per germline, CDR1 SGHVS and CDR2 FQNEAQ. V shed 4 bases and J 3 bases; nucleotides not matched to a gene: 5. CDR3 length: 15 residues. This chain's CDR3 is CASSSGQGYNQPQHF. In DNA, the CDR3 is TGTGCCAGCAGCTCAGGACAGGGCTACAATCAGCCCCAGCATTTT.

This clone was detected a few times. The chain employs TRBV7-9 and TRBJ1-1, with 11 positions matching TRBD1. This CDR3 is 15 amino acids long. CDR1 is SEHNR, CDR2 FQNEAQ, per germline (reference sequence). V lost 5 bases to trimming and J lost 5 bases; unmatched junction nucleotides: 7. The CDR3 region has the DNA TGTGCCAGCAGCGTCTGGGGGACAGGGGGGACTGAAGCTTTCTTT. Amino acid sequence: CASSVWGTGGTEAFF.